This passage covers 2 T cell receptor beta chains from one sample sequenced in a study of blood T cell repertoires in COVID-19. Measured with immunoSEQ multiplex PCR; TCRdb has only the in-frame clones, and not every one. The sample lists over 200,000 clones; 91% were seen once. The sample consisted of peripheral blood. These receptors originate from a person under 35 with COVID-19, enrolled during active disease.

DNA of the CDR3: TGTGCCAGTAGCATCGACTCGAGGGCTGAAGCTTTCTTT. Translation gives CASSIDSRAEAFF. This rearrangement joins TRBV19 to TRBJ1-1; no clear D gene. This CDR3 has 13 residues. The V end lost 6 bases, the J end lost 6 bases, and 14 bases lay between the germline ends. Germline V gene data show CDR1 as LNHDA and CDR2 as SQIVND (reference sequence).

This clone was picked up one time. The rearrangement links TRBV28 to TRBJ1-6; 7 bases align to TRBD1. This CDR3 is 15 amino acids long. CDR1 is MDHEN and CDR2 is SYDVKM in the germline V gene. With 2 bases clipped from V and 6 bases from J, the junction kept 4 bases outside the gene matches. CDR3 protein: CASSLPGQTNSPLHF. The CDR3 region has the DNA TGTGCCAGCAGTTTACCGGGACAGACTAATTCACCCCTCCACTTT.